Described below is a single TCR beta chain sequence and its context. Its antigen is undetermined. Regarding time point: persistent/refractory GD, antithyroid drugs over 5 years with positive TRAb. Scientists built the TCR library using RNA that was extracted from PBMCs. The patients were enrolled through endocrinology in Xi'an, China. The sample comes from a study of regulatory T cells in long-lasting Graves disease. Notes on the study in general: It was in persistent disease that TRBV28, TRBJ1-2 and TRBJ2-5 were favored. Relative to newly diagnosed Graves' patients, persistent ones had lower TCR diversity. Sampling was limited to peripheral blood rather than thyroid tissue.

Library construction for TCR beta used iRepertoire HTBI primers and Arm-PCR of CDR3 regions. MiXCR, applied by TCRdb to the multiplex PCR reads, yields one record per CDR3 protein. The sample holds around 340,000 distinct CDR3 sequences; roughly a fifth are singletons and the top ten take less than 35%. CDR3 size: 14 residues. V was shortened by 3 bases and J by 3 bases, with 12 bases between the two germline ends. CDR1 and CDR2 from the germline V gene are MNHEY and SMNVEV (reference sequence). The TCR was taken from a female donor with Graves disease. This material consisted of peripheral blood mononuclear cells (PBMCs), taken when the disease was refractory, from a patient treated with antithyroid drugs. The chain is built from TRBV27 and TRBJ2-7; D is ambiguous. The CDR3 nucleotides read TGTGCCAGCAGTTTGGCCAGTTTTCACTACGAGCAGTACTTC. Amino acid sequence: CASSLASFHYEQYF.